This TCR beta chain comes out of a study of blood T cell repertoires in COVID-19. Study context: The analysed material was cDNA or gDNA that came from T cells, B-cell-depleted T cells, or PBMCs.

Clones were read by immunoSEQ multiplex PCR, and TCRdb kept only the in-frame ones, dropping some. The sample carries around 15,000 clones, approximately 86% recorded once. This clone was detected a few times. This CDR3 spans 14 amino acids. The V and J ends lost 5 bases and 4 bases respectively, with 14 bases between them. Germline CDR1 is LNHNV and CDR2 is YYDKDF (reference sequence). The origin of this receptor is a human donor in a cohort sampled during active COVID-19. The chain uses TRBV15 and TRBJ1-2, with a tentative D call TRBD1 (5 bases). The sample comprised peripheral blood. The CDR3 here is CATSGPRDSYGYTF. CDR3 DNA: TGTGCCACCAGCGGACCACGGGACTCCTATGGCTACACCTTC.